These 16 T cell receptor beta chains share one sample of origin, sequenced in a study of blood T cell repertoires in COVID-19. The repertoire was sequenced with immunoSEQ multiplex PCR; TCRdb's copy has only in-frame clones and lacks some. The sample holds 150,000 to 200,000 clones, approximately 80% seen once. The sequencing sample was made of peripheral blood. Receptors originate from a man aged 55 to 70 with COVID-19, enrolled during active disease.

The chain carries TRBV10-1 and TRBJ1-2; the D is unclear. The CDR3 totals 13 residues. Trimming removed 0 bases at V and 7 bases at J, with 9 bases between. CDR1 is WNHNN, CDR2 SYGVQD, per germline (reference sequence). CDR3 protein: CASSESLASGYTF. CDR3 sequence (DNA): TGCGCCAGCAGTGAGTCGTTGGCATCTGGCTACACCTTC.

The J gene is TRBJ1-5, the V gene TRBV7-8; D gene ambiguous. This CDR3 contains 15 residues. V shed 0 bases and J shed 4 bases, with 10 bases lying between them. Germline V CDR1 and CDR2: SGHVS, FQNEAQ. The DNA of the CDR3 is TGTGCCAGCAGCTTAGCCCCCGGGAGGAATCAGCCCCAGCATTTT. Its translation is CASSLAPGRNQPQHF.

In its sample, this clone was seen a few times. The chain is built from TRBV29-1 and TRBJ2-7; TRBD1 agrees at 7 bases. Germline-derived CDR1 and CDR2 are SQVTM and ANQGSEA. V dropped 6 bases and J dropped 3; count of bases not matched to a gene: 2. The length of the CDR3 is 11 residues. The DNA of the CDR3 is TGCAGCGTCGGGACAGACTACGAGCAGTACTTC. Translating it yields CSVGTDYEQYF.

V usage is TRBV5-4 and J usage is TRBJ1-2; 10 bases match TRBD1. The germline gives CDR1 SGHNT, CDR2 YYREEE (reference sequence). This CDR3 contains 15 residues. The ends lost 2 bases at V and 5 bases at J; junction bases unmatched: 6. CDR3 nucleotides: TGTGCCAGCAGCTTAAGACAGGGGGCGCGGTATGGCTACACCTTC. Its protein is CASSLRQGARYGYTF.

V and J are TRBV10-2 and TRBJ1-5, with a weak D call TRBD1 (5 bases). This CDR3 comprises 14 residues. Germline V CDR1 and CDR2: WSHSY, SAAADI. V was cut by 6 bases and J by 1 base, with 10 bases left in between. CDR3 sequence (DNA): TGCGCCAGCAGCGGGGGGGTAAGCAATCAGCCCCAGCATTTT. Translation: CASSGGVSNQPQHF.

In this sample, this clone turned up a few times. The chain has TRBV10-3 and TRBJ1-2; D is unresolved. Germline V gene lookup returns CDR1 ENHRY and CDR2 SYGVKD. V gave up 4 bases and J gave up 3 bases, with 15 bases separating them. The CDR3 runs to 15 residues. The CDR3 sequence: CAISGRGNPDYGYTF. The CDR3, as DNA: TGTGCCATCAGTGGCCGCGGGAATCCTGACTATGGCTACACCTTC.

The chain carries TRBV9 and TRBJ1-6; D gene ambiguous. The V gene's germline CDR1 is SGDLS and CDR2 YYNGEE. The V and J ends lost 4 bases and 8 bases respectively, with 13 bases between them. This CDR3 has 14 amino acids. CDR3 sequence (DNA): TGTGCCAGCAGCCCAGGAACGAGGGATTCACCCCTCCACTTT. Protein: CASSPGTRDSPLHF.

The CDR3 protein is CASRPDRVGLYGYTF. The CDR3 DNA reads as TGTGCAAGTCGCCCTGACAGGGTGGGGCTCTATGGCTACACCTTC. The J gene is TRBJ1-2, the V gene TRBV12-2; whether TRBD1, the table's D call, matches the DNA was not checked. TRBV12-2 is reported as a pseudogene. CDR3 length: 15 residues.

This clone was observed once. The chain joins TRBV7-6 to TRBJ2-5, with D perhaps TRBD2 (5 bases). V was shortened by 7 bases and J by 5 bases, with 20 bases between the two germline ends. Looked up from germline, CDR1 is SGHVS and CDR2 is FNYEAQ. This CDR3 region has 15 residues. The CDR3 here is CASTPRRGGRETQYF. In nucleotides, the CDR3 is TGTGCCAGCACGCCCCGTAGAGGAGGTCGGGAGACCCAGTACTTC.

The chain combines TRBV29-1 with TRBJ1-5, with D uncertain. The CDR3 has 15 amino acids. Germline V gives CDR1 SQVTM, CDR2 ANQGSEA. V was clipped by 6 bases and J by 1 base, with 16 bases between them. This CDR3 reads CSVQLSRSSNQPQHF. CDR3 nucleotide sequence: TGCAGCGTCCAATTGAGTCGGTCAAGCAATCAGCCCCAGCATTTT. The complete variable domain, with remaining parts taken from reference TRBV29-1 and TRBJ1-5, reads SAVISQKPSRDICQRGTSLTIQCQVDSQVTMMFWYRQQPGQSLTLIATANQGSEATYESGFVIDKFPISRPNLTFSTLTVSNMSPEDSSIYLCSVQLSRSSNQPQHFGDGTRLSIL.

The V and J genes are TRBV7-2 and TRBJ1-2; TRBD1 aligns across 9 bases. Looked up from germline, CDR1 is SGHTA and CDR2 is FQGNSA. The CDR3 consists of 14 residues. Losses at the gene ends were 4 bases for V and 4 bases for J; bases not matched to a gene: 4. The CDR3 coding sequence is TGTGCCAGCAGCTCTGGACAGGGGAGCTATGGCTACACCTTC. Protein: CASSSGQGSYGYTF.

The chain joins TRBV5-1 to TRBJ1-2, with 7 bases aligning to TRBD1. Germline CDR1 SGHRS, CDR2 YFSETQ. The junction had 9 bases not matched to a gene; V was cut back by 7 bases and J by 6 bases. CDR3 length: 13 amino acids. CDR3: CASSTGQGDGYTF. CDR3 nucleotides: TGCGCCAGCTCCACGGGGCAGGGGGATGGCTACACCTTC.

This chain connects TRBV9 to TRBJ2-2; D gene uncertain. Looked up from germline, CDR1 is SGDLS and CDR2 is YYNGEE. Trimming removed 1 base from V and 7 bases from J, with 11 bases in between. The CDR3 is 14 amino acids. The CDR3 is CASSVPPYNGELFF. The CDR3 DNA follows: TGTGCCAGCAGCGTACCCCCTTATAACGGGGAGCTGTTTTTT.

The chain couples TRBV19 to TRBJ1-3; D perhaps matches TRBD1 (6 bases). Germline V CDR1 and CDR2: LNHDA, SQIVND (reference sequence). CDR3 size: 15 residues. Trimming took off 6 bases at V and 0 bases at J, with 12 bases between the two ends. In DNA form, the CDR3 reads TGTGCCAGTAGCTTGGACAGATCCTCTGGAAACACCATATATTTT. The encoded protein is CASSLDRSSGNTIYF.

V is TRBV30 and J is TRBJ2-3; D is possibly TRBD2 (5 bases). The germline CDR1 and CDR2 sequences are GTSNPN and SVGIG (reference sequence). The CDR3 sequence is 12 residues long. Trimming took off 3 bases at V and 2 bases at J, with 6 bases between the two ends. DNA for the CDR3: TGTGCCTGGAGCCGGGACACAGATACGCAGTATTTT. It encodes CAWSRDTDTQYF.

This clone occurred a few times. This chain connects TRBV5-4 to TRBJ2-2; D is unclear. Trimming took 4 bases from V and 4 from J, leaving 8 bases between them. The CDR3 is made up of 13 amino acids. The germline CDR1 and CDR2 sequences are SGHNT and YYREEE (reference sequence). This chain's CDR3 is CASSPSSTGELFF. The DNA of the CDR3 is TGTGCCAGCAGCCCCTCTTCCACCGGGGAGCTGTTTTTT.